A selection of T cell receptor beta chains follows, all from one sample in a study of breast tumors, draining lymph nodes, adjacent tissues. Via MiXCR, TCRdb re-called the multiplex PCR reads, giving one row per CDR3 protein. The profile covers some 110,000 distinct CDR3 sequences, with about 30% appearing a single time and 4.5% to 7% taken by the ten largest. Sequenced material: axillary lymph node tissue. All receptors come from a female donor with breast cancer. Some clones in this sample may be carry-over from other donors' samples. CDR3s include the opening cysteine and the closing phenylalanine or tryptophan. The order of the fields is D gene, V gene, J gene, clone size, CDR3 DNA, CDR3 protein. The D gene is left open where the match is weak. The listing skips clone size in some rows; elsewhere it reads once, few, many or a size class.

d_call: NA
v_call: TRBV20-1
j_call: TRBJ2-5
clone_size: NA
cdr3_nt: TGCAGTGCTAGAGCTGAGACCCAGTACTTC
cdr3_aa: CSARAETQYF

d_call: NA
v_call: TRBV6-1
j_call: TRBJ2-7
clone_size: many
cdr3_nt: TGTGCCAGCAGCCCTAGACCGGATTACGAGCGGTACTTC
cdr3_aa: CASSPRPDYERYF

d_call: NA
v_call: TRBV5-1
j_call: TRBJ1-5
clone_size: NA
cdr3_nt: TGCGCCAGCAGCTTGACTAGCGGGACCATAGGCAATCAGCCCCAGCATTTT
cdr3_aa: CASSLTSGTIGNQPQHF

d_call: NA
v_call: TRBV9
j_call: TRBJ2-6
clone_size: many
cdr3_nt: TGTGCCAGCAGCGTATCCCTGATGGGGGCTGGGGCCAACGTCCTGACTTTC
cdr3_aa: CASSVSLMGAGANVLTF

d_call: NA
v_call: TRBV2
j_call: TRBJ1-6
clone_size: NA
cdr3_nt: TGTGCTAGGCAGAGCTCCTATAATTCACCCCTCCACTTT
cdr3_aa: CARQSSYNSPLHF

d_call: NA
v_call: TRBV5-1
j_call: TRBJ1-2
clone_size: NA
cdr3_nt: TGCGCCAGCAGCCCCAGACTGGTGAGGGCCGGCTACACCTTC
cdr3_aa: CASSPRLVRAGYTF

d_call: NA
v_call: TRBV20-1
j_call: TRBJ1-2
clone_size: many
cdr3_nt: TGCAGTGCTAGAGATGTGACGGGAACTAACTATGGCTACACCTTC
cdr3_aa: CSARDVTGTNYGYTF

d_call: NA
v_call: TRBV11-3
j_call: TRBJ2-1
clone_size: NA
cdr3_nt: TGTGCCAGCGGCTGGGGCTCCTACACTGAGCAGTTCTTC
cdr3_aa: CASGWGSYTEQFF

d_call: TRBD1
v_call: TRBV5-1
j_call: TRBJ2-3
clone_size: many
cdr3_nt: TGCGCCAGCAGGGACAGGGGGATCACTAGCACAGATACGCAGTATTTT
cdr3_aa: CASRDRGITSTDTQYF

d_call: NA
v_call: TRBV12-3/TRBV12-4
j_call: TRBJ1-2
clone_size: many
cdr3_nt: TGTGCCAGCAGTTTGCAGGGAAGCTATGGCTACACCTTC
cdr3_aa: CASSLQGSYGYTF

d_call: NA
v_call: TRBV6-5
j_call: TRBJ2-7
clone_size: many
cdr3_nt: TGTGCCAGCCGCCTCACGAGTCGCTACGAGCAGTACTTC
cdr3_aa: CASRLTSRYEQYF

d_call: TRBD2
v_call: TRBV7-9
j_call: TRBJ2-7
clone_size: once
cdr3_nt: TGTACCAGCAGCTCCGGACTAGCGGGCTACGAGCAGTACTTC
cdr3_aa: CTSSSGLAGYEQYF

d_call: NA
v_call: TRBV9
j_call: TRBJ1-1
clone_size: few
cdr3_nt: TGTGCCAGCAGCGGTAGACAGCACACTGAAGCTTTCTTT
cdr3_aa: CASSGRQHTEAFF

d_call: NA
v_call: TRBV6-5
j_call: TRBJ1-5
clone_size: many
cdr3_nt: TGTGCCAGCAGTTACTCGCAGGGCGAGGGGCCCCAGCATTTT
cdr3_aa: CASSYSQGEGPQHF

d_call: NA
v_call: TRBV7-2
j_call: TRBJ1-4
clone_size: many
cdr3_nt: TGTGCCAGCAGCTTAGGGAGGGCAGGGAGAGGTGAAAAACTGTTTTTT
cdr3_aa: CASSLGRAGRGEKLFF

d_call: TRBD1
v_call: TRBV6-6
j_call: TRBJ1-5
clone_size: NA
cdr3_nt: TGTGCCAGCTTAAGCGGGACAGGGTTCAATCAGCCCCAGCATTTT
cdr3_aa: CASLSGTGFNQPQHF

d_call: NA
v_call: TRBV10-3
j_call: TRBJ2-6
clone_size: NA
cdr3_nt: TGTGCCATCAGTGAGTCGCTCAGGGTAGCTGGGGCCAACGTCCTGACTTTC
cdr3_aa: CAISESLRVAGANVLTF

d_call: NA
v_call: TRBV6-2/TRBV6-3
j_call: TRBJ2-5
clone_size: many
cdr3_nt: TGTGCCACCTCACCCCCGGGGGAGACCCAGTACTTC
cdr3_aa: CATSPPGETQYF

d_call: NA
v_call: TRBV19
j_call: TRBJ2-2
clone_size: many
cdr3_nt: TGTGCCAGTAGACGGACCCCCAGACAGCACACCGGGGAGCTGTTTTTT
cdr3_aa: CASRRTPRQHTGELFF

d_call: NA
v_call: TRBV20-1
j_call: TRBJ1-2
clone_size: many
cdr3_nt: TGCAGTGCTCCCGGGACCGCTTCCTATGGCTACACCTTC
cdr3_aa: CSAPGTASYGYTF

d_call: NA
v_call: TRBV12-3/TRBV12-4
j_call: TRBJ1-2
clone_size: many
cdr3_nt: TGTGCCAGCAGTTCCGGACATCTTTCCTCTGGCTACACCTTC
cdr3_aa: CASSSGHLSSGYTF

d_call: TRBD1
v_call: TRBV20-1
j_call: TRBJ2-7
clone_size: many
cdr3_nt: TGCAGTGCTCTCTCAGGGGGTCCCTACGAGCAGTACTTC
cdr3_aa: CSALSGGPYEQYF

d_call: NA
v_call: TRBV10-3
j_call: TRBJ2-7
clone_size: many
cdr3_nt: TGTGCCATCAGTCCAGCAGGAGCGGGCCAAAGCTCCTACGAGCAGTACTTC
cdr3_aa: CAISPAGAGQSSYEQYF

d_call: TRBD2
v_call: TRBV15
j_call: TRBJ2-1
clone_size: NA
cdr3_nt: TGTGCCACCAGCAGAATGGGGACTAGCGGGAGGAGGATGGGCAATGAGCAGTTCTTC
cdr3_aa: CATSRMGTSGRRMGNEQFF

d_call: NA
v_call: TRBV5-6
j_call: TRBJ2-5
clone_size: few
cdr3_nt: TGTGCCAGCAGCTTAGTGACTACCGGGAGCCCACCCGAGACCCAGTACTTC
cdr3_aa: CASSLVTTGSPPETQYF

d_call: NA
v_call: TRBV3-1
j_call: TRBJ2-7
clone_size: many
cdr3_nt: TGTGCCAGCAGCCATACCAGGGTCCACGAGCAGTACTTC
cdr3_aa: CASSHTRVHEQYF

d_call: NA
v_call: TRBV6-4
j_call: TRBJ2-3
clone_size: NA
cdr3_nt: TGTGCCAGCAGTGCCGGACTTTCGATAGGTACGCAGTATTTT
cdr3_aa: CASSAGLSIGTQYF

d_call: NA
v_call: TRBV19
j_call: TRBJ2-7
clone_size: many
cdr3_nt: TGTGCCAGTAGTTCGGACACCTTCCCCTACGAGCAGTACTTC
cdr3_aa: CASSSDTFPYEQYF

d_call: TRBD1
v_call: TRBV10-2
j_call: TRBJ1-2
clone_size: NA
cdr3_nt: TGCGCCAGCAGTGGGACAGGGGAGTATGGCTACACCTTC
cdr3_aa: CASSGTGEYGYTF

d_call: TRBD2
v_call: TRBV20-1
j_call: TRBJ2-7
clone_size: NA
cdr3_nt: TGCAGTGCTCCGAGACTAGCGGGTACGGGCGAGCAGTACTTC
cdr3_aa: CSAPRLAGTGEQYF

d_call: NA
v_call: TRBV6-4
j_call: TRBJ2-1
clone_size: few
cdr3_nt: TGTGCCAGCACTCGACCCTGGGGCGGCCTTAATGAGCAGTTCTTC
cdr3_aa: CASTRPWGGLNEQFF

d_call: NA
v_call: TRBV14
j_call: TRBJ1-1
clone_size: few
cdr3_nt: TGTGCCAGCAGCCAACAGCTTGTTAACACTGAAGCTTTCTTT
cdr3_aa: CASSQQLVNTEAFF

d_call: TRBD1
v_call: TRBV28
j_call: TRBJ1-2
clone_size: many
cdr3_nt: TGTGCCAGCAAAGCAGGGGGTTATGGCTACACCTTC
cdr3_aa: CASKAGGYGYTF

d_call: NA
v_call: TRBV4-1
j_call: TRBJ1-5
clone_size: NA
cdr3_nt: TGCGCCAGCAGGGGGAGCAATCAGCCCCAGCATTTT
cdr3_aa: CASRGSNQPQHF

d_call: NA
v_call: TRBV5-1
j_call: TRBJ2-1
clone_size: many
cdr3_nt: TGCGCCAGCAGCAACCCGACAAAGTGGAATGAGCAGTTCTTC
cdr3_aa: CASSNPTKWNEQFF

d_call: TRBD1
v_call: TRBV7-9
j_call: TRBJ1-6
clone_size: many
cdr3_nt: TGTGCCAGCAGCTTATACACAGGGGGAGGGAATTCACCCCTCCACTTT
cdr3_aa: CASSLYTGGGNSPLHF

d_call: NA
v_call: TRBV10-3
j_call: TRBJ1-1
clone_size: NA
cdr3_nt: TGTGCCATCAGTGAGGGGAAGAACACTGAAGCTTTCTTT
cdr3_aa: CAISEGKNTEAFF

d_call: TRBD2
v_call: TRBV12-3/TRBV12-4
j_call: TRBJ2-5
clone_size: many
cdr3_nt: TGTGCCAGCAGTATCCGGGCTAGCGGAAAAGAGACCCAGTACTTC
cdr3_aa: CASSIRASGKETQYF

d_call: NA
v_call: TRBV2
j_call: TRBJ2-6
clone_size: many
cdr3_nt: TGTGCCAGCAGTGAGGGGGGTTCTGGGGCCAACGTCCTGACTTTC
cdr3_aa: CASSEGGSGANVLTF

d_call: TRBD2
v_call: TRBV20-1
j_call: TRBJ2-1
clone_size: many
cdr3_nt: TGCAGTGCTAGTTATAGCGGGAGTGGTCGGAATGAGCAGTTCTTC
cdr3_aa: CSASYSGSGRNEQFF